This T cell receptor (beta chain) was documented in a study of cytomegalovirus exposure and HLA in healthy donors. Study summary: Early release data held some 79 million unique TCRs from HLA-typed donors. Study findings and constraints: Within an earlier analysis, most TCR beta V segments proved productive either about 90% or about 30% of the time. What a later analysis reportedly showed was that an Asian-associated ancestry cluster had fewer N-insertions than the approximately 700-donor mean.

On this clone itself: Its target is not known.

From germline, CDR1 is MDHEN and CDR2 SYDVKM. V shed 5 bases and J 8 bases; nucleotides not matched to a gene: 9. The CDR3 is 15 amino acids. Amplification used 60 Vbeta primers and 13 Jbeta primers. The table came from immunoSEQ multiplex PCR; TCRdb's copy has only in-frame clones and leaves some out. The table includes about 98,000 clones, about 70% detected once. The chain employs TRBV28 and TRBJ1-4; 9 bases are shared with TRBD1. Sequenced input: PBMCs. This sequence originates from a female donor in good health and CMV-seronegative. CDR3 in DNA: TGTGCCAGCAGTGTCCCCGGGACAGGGTACGAAAAACTGTTTTTT. Protein product: CASSVPGTGYEKLFF.